A selection of T cell receptor beta chains follows, all from one sample in a study of blood T cell repertoires in COVID-19. Measured with immunoSEQ multiplex PCR; TCRdb has only the in-frame clones, and not every one. The sample has roughly 22,000 clones, roughly four fifths seen once. Sequencing was carried out using peripheral blood. The receptor set was obtained from a woman between 70 and 85 years old with COVID-19, enrolled during active disease. Both conserved end residues are part of each CDR3. The D gene is left open where the match is weak. The size field is filled for only some rows; it gives once, few, many or a size class.

TRBV5-4	TRBD1	NA	TRBJ1-1	CASSPGTGRTEAFF	TGTGCCAGCAGCCCCGGGACAGGGCGGACTGAAGCTTTCTTT
TRBV6-6	TRBD2	NA	TRBJ2-7	CASSRLPEAGGYEQYF	TGTGCCAGCAGCCGCCTTCCGGAGGCGGGGGGGTACGAGCAGTACTTC
TRBV28	NA	NA	TRBJ1-5	CASGKGRLGNQPQHF	TGTGCCAGCGGCAAGGGGAGGTTGGGCAATCAGCCCCAGCATTTT
TRBV7-2	TRBD1	NA	TRBJ2-7	CASSPGDSYRGEQYF	TGTGCCAGCAGCCCCGGGGATAGCTACAGGGGCGAGCAGTACTTC
TRBV15	TRBD2	NA	TRBJ2-1	CATSNSGRVSNEQFF	TGTGCCACCAGCAACAGCGGGAGGGTCTCGAATGAGCAGTTCTTC
TRBV10-3	TRBD1	NA	TRBJ1-5	CAIREGQGTNQPQHF	TGTGCCATCAGGGAGGGACAGGGGACGAATCAGCCCCAGCATTTT
TRBV20-1	NA	once	TRBJ1-2	CSAAGFRYTF	TGCAGTGCTGCTGGGTTCAGGTACACCTTC
TRBV7-7	TRBD1	NA	TRBJ2-7	CASSLVPRTGAYEQYF	TGTGCCAGCAGCTTAGTCCCCCGGACAGGGGCTTACGAGCAGTACTTC
TRBV19	TRBD1	NA	TRBJ1-5	CASSTHTGGASNQPQHF	TGTGCCAGTAGTACCCACACAGGGGGCGCGAGCAATCAGCCCCAGCATTTT
TRBV28	NA	NA	TRBJ1-4	CASSSPSIDEKLFF	TGTGCCAGCAGTTCCCCCTCTATTGATGAAAAACTGTTTTTT
TRBV19	TRBD1	NA	TRBJ1-5	CASIQIGQEDNQPQHF	TGTGCCAGTATTCAAATCGGACAGGAAGACAATCAGCCCCAGCATTTT
TRBV9	NA	few	TRBJ1-3	CASSGQLAGNTIYF	TGTGCCAGCAGCGGACAGTTGGCTGGAAACACCATATATTTT
TRBV6-5	TRBD1	NA	TRBJ2-7	CASRRGTASSYEQYF	TGTGCCAGCAGGAGGGGGACAGCGTCATCCTACGAGCAGTACTTC
TRBV5-1	TRBD1	once	TRBJ1-2	CASSWTGYGYTF	TGCGCCAGCAGCTGGACAGGGTATGGCTACACCTTC
TRBV5-4	NA	NA	TRBJ1-1	CACQLGGANTEAFF	TGTGCCTGCCAATTGGGGGGGGCGAACACTGAAGCTTTCTTT
TRBV6-5	TRBD1	NA	TRBJ2-3	CASRGQHLDTQYF	TGTGCCAGCAGGGGACAGCATCTCGATACGCAGTATTTT
TRBV10-3	NA	NA	TRBJ1-1	CAIRTRELENTEAFF	TGTGCCATCAGGACCAGGGAATTGGAGAACACTGAAGCTTTCTTT
TRBV28	NA	NA	TRBJ1-2	CASSPPGVYGYTF	TGTGCCAGCAGTCCCCCGGGGGTCTATGGCTACACCTTC
TRBV3-1/TRBV3-2	NA	NA	TRBJ2-1	CASSQDPRDNEQFF	TGTGCCAGCAGCCAAGATCCCAGGGACAATGAGCAGTTCTTC
TRBV7-9	TRBD2	NA	TRBJ2-1	CASSSAGGARGEQFF	TGTGCCAGCAGCTCAGCGGGAGGGGCCAGGGGTGAGCAGTTCTTC
TRBV15	TRBD1	NA	TRBJ2-3	CATSENRGFTDTQYF	TGTGCCACCAGCGAAAACAGGGGTTTCACAGATACGCAGTATTTT
TRBV7-9	NA	NA	TRBJ2-7	CASSRGAVSYEQYF	TGTGCCAGCAGCCGTGGGGCGGTGAGCTACGAGCAGTACTTC
TRBV3-1/TRBV3-2	NA	few	TRBJ1-1	CASSQRGGGTEAFF	TGTGCCAGCAGCCAACGGGGGGGCGGCACTGAAGCTTTCTTT
TRBV6-5	TRBD1	NA	TRBJ1-6	CASSVRDRGPLHF	TGTGCCAGCAGCGTACGAGACAGGGGACCCCTCCACTTT
TRBV9	NA	once	TRBJ1-5	CASSVGHQSNQPQHF	TGTGCCAGCAGCGTAGGGCACCAAAGCAATCAGCCCCAGCATTTT
TRBV19	NA	NA	TRBJ1-5	CASTDSYSNQPQHF	TGTGCCAGTACCGACAGTTATAGCAATCAGCCCCAGCATTTT
TRBV7-2	NA	NA	TRBJ2-6	CASSFPWALNSGANVLTF	TGTGCCAGCAGCTTTCCCTGGGCCCTAAACTCTGGGGCCAACGTCCTGACTTTC
TRBV19	NA	once	TRBJ1-1	CASSIGFTEAFF	TGTGCCAGTAGTATCGGGTTCACTGAAGCTTTCTTT
TRBV5-1	NA	NA	TRBJ1-1	CASSVRQVGDFNTEAFF	TGCGCCAGCAGCGTAAGACAGGTGGGGGATTTTAACACTGAAGCTTTCTTT
TRBV9	NA	NA	TRBJ1-6	CASSVVPGDNSPLHF	TGTGCCAGCAGCGTAGTTCCAGGGGATAATTCACCCCTCCACTTT
TRBV19	NA	NA	TRBJ1-5	CASSIGQVNNQPQHF	TGTGCCAGTAGTATAGGACAGGTCAACAATCAGCCCCAGCATTTT
TRBV5-5	TRBD1	NA	TRBJ2-5	CASSMTGVETQYF	TGTGCCAGCAGCATGACAGGGGTCGAGACCCAGTACTTC
TRBV6-6	NA	once	TRBJ1-4	CATQRGGNNEKLFF	TGTGCCACACAGAGGGGGGGCAATAATGAAAAACTGTTTTTT
TRBV6-2/TRBV6-3	TRBD2	NA	TRBJ2-7	CASSHRALAGGPRNEQYF	TGTGCCAGCAGTCACCGAGCGTTAGCGGGGGGCCCGAGGAACGAGCAGTACTTC
TRBV7-9	NA	NA	TRBJ1-1	CASSLVMGGLEAFF	TGTGCCAGCAGCTTAGTGATGGGTGGGCTGGAAGCTTTCTTT
TRBV5-6	TRBD1	NA	TRBJ2-7	CASSLRTGLYEQYF	TGTGCCAGCAGCTTGAGGACAGGGCTTTACGAGCAGTACTTC
TRBV5-6	NA	NA	TRBJ2-7	CASSLGGRSVYEQYF	TGTGCCAGCAGCTTGGGAGGGCGTTCGGTCTACGAGCAGTACTTC
TRBV7-3	TRBD1	NA	TRBJ1-2	CASSSTGEYGYTF	TGTGCCAGCAGCTCCACAGGGGAGTATGGCTACACCTTC
TRBV5-6	NA	NA	TRBJ1-1	CASSFRTEAFF	TGTGCCAGCAGCTTTCGCACTGAAGCTTTCTTT
TRBV7-3	TRBD2	NA	TRBJ2-1	CASSAGLAGVVFF	TGTGCCAGCAGCGCCGGACTAGCGGGAGTTGTCTTCTTC
TRBV3-1/TRBV3-2	TRBD1	NA	TRBJ1-1	CASSQRDSEAFF	TGTGCCAGCAGCCAACGGGACAGCGAAGCTTTCTTT
TRBV7-2	TRBD1	NA	TRBJ1-4	CASSPDRGLNEKLFF	TGTGCCAGCAGCCCGGACAGGGGCCTGAATGAAAAACTGTTTTTT
TRBV19	TRBD1	NA	TRBJ1-2	CASRRQGRKNGYTF	TGTGCCAGTAGGCGACAGGGTCGGAAGAATGGCTACACCTTC
TRBV11-2	NA	NA	TRBJ2-2	CASSFLRGPTNTGELFF	TGTGCCAGCAGCTTTCTAAGGGGTCCGACGAACACCGGGGAGCTGTTTTTT
TRBV28	TRBD1	NA	TRBJ1-2	CASSPDRLEGYTF	TGTGCCAGCAGCCCGGACAGGTTAGAGGGCTACACCTTC
TRBV28	NA	NA	TRBJ1-1	CASRSGGTMNTEAFF	TGTGCCAGCAGGAGTGGCGGGACCATGAACACTGAAGCTTTCTTT
TRBV6-6	TRBD1	once	TRBJ1-3	CATLGTGVSGNTIYF	TGTGCCACCCTCGGGACAGGAGTATCTGGAAACACCATATATTTT
TRBV6-5	TRBD1	NA	TRBJ2-1	CASSYSGTGDGEQFF	TGTGCCAGCAGTTATTCCGGGACAGGGGATGGTGAGCAGTTCTTC
TRBV5-1	NA	NA	TRBJ1-2	CASSLEGQLYYGYTF	TGCGCCAGCAGCTTGGAGGGGCAGTTATACTATGGCTACACCTTC
TRBV12-3/TRBV12-4	NA	NA	TRBJ2-4	CASEGTLGNIQYF	TGTGCCAGCGAGGGTACGTTGGGGAACATTCAGTACTTC
TRBV12-3/TRBV12-4	NA	NA	TRBJ2-7	CASSRDITYEQYF	TGTGCCAGCAGCAGGGACATCACCTACGAGCAGTACTTC